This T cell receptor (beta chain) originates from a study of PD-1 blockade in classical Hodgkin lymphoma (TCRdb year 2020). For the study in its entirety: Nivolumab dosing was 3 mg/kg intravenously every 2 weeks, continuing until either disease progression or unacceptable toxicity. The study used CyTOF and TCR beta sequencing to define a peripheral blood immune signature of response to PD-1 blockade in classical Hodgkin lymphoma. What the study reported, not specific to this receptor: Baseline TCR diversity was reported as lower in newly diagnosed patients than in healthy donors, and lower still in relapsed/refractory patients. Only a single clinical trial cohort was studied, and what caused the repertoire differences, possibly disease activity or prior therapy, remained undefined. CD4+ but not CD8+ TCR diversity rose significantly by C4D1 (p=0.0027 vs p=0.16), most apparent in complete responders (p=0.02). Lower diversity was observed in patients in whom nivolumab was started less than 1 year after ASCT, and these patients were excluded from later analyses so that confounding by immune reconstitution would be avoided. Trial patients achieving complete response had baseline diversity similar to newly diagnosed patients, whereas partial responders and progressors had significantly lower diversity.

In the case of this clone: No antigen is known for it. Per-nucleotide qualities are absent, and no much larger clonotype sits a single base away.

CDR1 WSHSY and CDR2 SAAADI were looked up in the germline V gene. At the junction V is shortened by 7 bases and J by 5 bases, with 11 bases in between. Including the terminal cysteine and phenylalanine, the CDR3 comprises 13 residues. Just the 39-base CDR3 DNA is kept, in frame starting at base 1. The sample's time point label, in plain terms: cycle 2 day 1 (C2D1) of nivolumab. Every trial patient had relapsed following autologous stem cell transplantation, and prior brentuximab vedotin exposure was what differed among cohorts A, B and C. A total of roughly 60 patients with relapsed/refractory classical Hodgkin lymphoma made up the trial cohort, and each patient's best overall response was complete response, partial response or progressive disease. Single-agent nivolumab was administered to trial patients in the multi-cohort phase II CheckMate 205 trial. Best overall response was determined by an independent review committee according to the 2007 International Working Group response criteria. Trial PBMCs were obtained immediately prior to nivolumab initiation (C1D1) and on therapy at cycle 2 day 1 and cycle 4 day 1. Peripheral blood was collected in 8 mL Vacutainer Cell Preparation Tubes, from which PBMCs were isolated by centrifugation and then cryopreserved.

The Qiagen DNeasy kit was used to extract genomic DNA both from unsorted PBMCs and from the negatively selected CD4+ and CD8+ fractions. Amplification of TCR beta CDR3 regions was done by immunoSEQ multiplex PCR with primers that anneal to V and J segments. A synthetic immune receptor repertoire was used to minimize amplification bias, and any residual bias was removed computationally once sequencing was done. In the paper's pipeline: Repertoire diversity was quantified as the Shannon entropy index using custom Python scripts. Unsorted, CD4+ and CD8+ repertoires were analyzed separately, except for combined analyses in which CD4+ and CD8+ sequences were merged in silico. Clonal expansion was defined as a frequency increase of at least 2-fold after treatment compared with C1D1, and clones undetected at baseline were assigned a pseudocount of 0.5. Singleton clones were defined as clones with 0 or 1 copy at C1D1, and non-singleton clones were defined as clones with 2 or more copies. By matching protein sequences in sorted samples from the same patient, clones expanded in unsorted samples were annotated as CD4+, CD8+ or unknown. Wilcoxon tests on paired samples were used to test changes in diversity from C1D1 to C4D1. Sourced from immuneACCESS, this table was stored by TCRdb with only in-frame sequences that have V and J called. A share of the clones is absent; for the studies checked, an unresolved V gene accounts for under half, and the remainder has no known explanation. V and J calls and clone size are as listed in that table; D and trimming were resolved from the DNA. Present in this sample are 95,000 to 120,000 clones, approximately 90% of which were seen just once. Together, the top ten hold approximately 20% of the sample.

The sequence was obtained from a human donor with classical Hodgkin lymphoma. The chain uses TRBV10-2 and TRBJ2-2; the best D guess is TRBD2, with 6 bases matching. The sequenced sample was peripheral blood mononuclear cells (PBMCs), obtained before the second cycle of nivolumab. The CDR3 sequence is CASTSGTTGELFF. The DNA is TGCGCCAGCACCTCCGGGACTACCGGGGAGCTGTTTTTT.